One sample yielded the 22 T cell receptor beta chains listed below, sequenced in a study of T-cell reconstitution after alpha-beta-depleted transplantation in children. The TCRbeta library incorporated unique molecular identifiers. TCRdb re-called the PCR reads through MiXCR, storing one row per CDR3 protein. The sample lists hundreds of thousands of distinct CDR3 sequences; approximately 15% were seen once. The sample was PBMCs from the stem cell graft donor, taken from the stem cell graft. These receptors were taken from a human donor who donated a stem cell graft to a child with acute myeloid leukemia.

This clonotype was detected many times. V and J are TRBV20-1 and TRBJ1-2; possibly TRBD1 for D (6 bases). Deletions cut 1 base from V and 8 bases from J, with 11 bases between. The CDR3 has 12 residues. CDR1 is DFQATT, CDR2 SNEGSKA, per germline (reference sequence). The CDR3 DNA follows: TGCAGTGCTAGAGGGGGCAGGGGAGGCTACACCTTC. Encoded protein: CSARGGRGGYTF.

This clonotype was picked up many times. The genes are TRBV29-1 and TRBJ2-7, with 9 bases matching TRBD1. After removal of 5 bases from V and 3 bases from J, the junction contained 8 bases not matched to a gene. Looked up from germline, CDR1 is SQVTM and CDR2 is ANQGSEA. The CDR3 is 14 amino acids. The CDR3 spells CSVTYRGPRYEQYF. The CDR3 coding sequence is TGCAGCGTTACCTACAGGGGGCCGCGCTACGAGCAGTACTTC.

The chain combines TRBV12-3 or TRBV12-4 with TRBJ2-1; D might be TRBD2 (7 bases). Trimming shortened V by 6 bases and J by 7 bases, and 16 bases separated the two germline ends. The CDR3 has 14 amino acids. The CDR3 region is CASSSGLGGNEQFF. CDR3 nucleotide sequence: TGTGCCAGCAGCAGTGGACTAGGGGGGAATGAGCAGTTCTTC.

This clonotype showed up just a few times. V usage is TRBV11-3 and J usage is TRBJ2-2; 7 nucleotides align to TRBD1. In germline, CDR1 is SGHNT, CDR2 YENEEA. The CDR3 is 16 residues long. Trimming removed 4 bases from V and 1 base from J; junction bases left unmatched: 6. CDR3 nucleotide sequence: TGTGCCAGCAGCTCGTCCGGGACAGTGAACACCGGGGAGCTGTTTTTT. It specifies CASSSSGTVNTGELFF.

V usage is TRBV6-5 and J usage is TRBJ2-2; 7 nucleotides line up with TRBD1. The germline V gene has CDR1 MNHEY and CDR2 SVGAGI. This CDR3 is built from 18 residues. V dropped 2 bases and J dropped 3; count of bases not matched to a gene: 12. In DNA form, the CDR3 reads TGTGCCAGCAGTTACCCCATCGACAGGGTAATTTACACCGGGGAGCTGTTTTTT. Its translation is CASSYPIDRVIYTGELFF.

This clonotype was observed many times. The chain uses TRBV9 and TRBJ2-1; TRBD2 aligns across 11 bases. Germline trimming cut 3 bases from V and 3 bases from J; bases unmatched to any gene: 2. This CDR3 has 15 residues. CDR1 and CDR2 from the germline V gene are SGDLS and YYNGEE. This CDR3 is CASSETSGDYNEQFF. DNA of the CDR3: TGTGCCAGCAGCGAGACTAGCGGGGACTACAATGAGCAGTTCTTC.

This clonotype was counted a few times. V usage is TRBV12-3 or TRBV12-4 and J usage is TRBJ1-1; 7 bases match TRBD1. There are 14 residues in the CDR3. V gave up 5 bases and J gave up 4 bases; unmatched junction bases: 7. CDR3: CASSVGGSSTEAFF. The CDR3 bases are TGTGCCAGCAGTGTAGGGGGCTCTAGCACTGAAGCTTTCTTT.

Notes on this clonotype: This could be a read error, since a much larger clone is one nucleotide away. This chain connects TRBV12-3 or TRBV12-4 to TRBJ2-2; a possible D gene is TRBD1 (6 bases). There are 14 residues in the CDR3. The CDR3 coding sequence is TGTGCCAGCACTCTACAGGGTAACACCGGGGAGCTGTCTTTT. Translation: CASTLQGNTGELSF.

This clonotype was counted between two and nine times. This chain links TRBV7-2 with TRBJ2-3, with D maybe TRBD2 (6 bases). The V end was cut by 5 bases, the J end by 2 bases, with 20 bases between. This CDR3 is built from 17 residues. The germline CDR1 and CDR2 sequences are SGHTA and FQGNSA. CDR3 amino acids: CASSPEPRGTATDTQYF. DNA for the CDR3: TGTGCCAGCAGCCCCGAGCCCCGCGGGACGGCCACAGATACGCAGTATTTT.

This clonotype occurred a few times. The V and J genes are TRBV6-1 and TRBJ2-3; 9 bases are a match to TRBD1. This CDR3 is built from 14 residues. CDR1 and CDR2 from the germline V gene are MNHNS and SASEGT. The V segment lost 8 bases and the J segment 2 bases; nucleotides outside the gene matches: 5. The CDR3, as DNA: TGTGCCAGCTTGAACAGGGGGCTCACAGATACGCAGTATTTT. This translates into CASLNRGLTDTQYF.

This sequence joins TRBV15 and TRBJ1-1; D is ambiguous. Per the germline V gene, CDR1 is LNHNV and CDR2 is YYDKDF (reference sequence). With 0 bases removed from V and 8 bases from J, the gap between germline ends came to 10 bases. The CDR3 has 13 amino acids. In DNA, the CDR3 is TGTGCCACCAGCAGAGAGGAGATGTGGGAAGCTTTCTTT. Amino acid sequence: CATSREEMWEAFF.

Concerning this clonotype itself: A read error may account for a junction end that differs from germline. V is TRBV7-2 and J is TRBJ2-1; D is unresolved. There are 12 residues in the CDR3. Germline V gene data show CDR1 as SGHTA and CDR2 as FQGNSA. The CDR3 bases are TGTGCCAGCAGCCCGTCCCTAGGCCGCTTAGGTTTC. Translation: CASSPSLGRLGF.

The genes are TRBV7-9 and TRBJ1-2; no reliable D call. CDR3 length: 14 residues. Germline values: CDR1 SEHNR, CDR2 FQNEAQ (reference sequence). Deletions cut 0 bases from V and 4 bases from J, with 9 bases between. The CDR3 DNA reads TGTGCCAGCAGCTTAGCAGGACCGCCCTATGGCTACACCTTC. Protein sequence: CASSLAGPPYGYTF.

The rearrangement joins TRBV11-2 to TRBJ2-1; TRBD2 aligns across 14 bases. After removal of 5 bases from V and 1 base from J, the junction contained 10 bases not matched to a gene. Germline V gene data show CDR1 as SGHAT and CDR2 as FQNNGV. The CDR3 covers 19 residues. The CDR3 DNA follows: TGTGCCAGCAGCGGCTTCGGACTAGCGGGGGGCGAGTCCTACAATGAGCAGTTCTTC. Translating gives CASSGFGLAGGESYNEQFF.

Many counts were recorded for this clonotype. J is TRBJ1-2 and V is TRBV7-9; 7 nucleotides match TRBD1. Germline V lookup: CDR1 SEHNR, CDR2 FQNEAQ (reference sequence). CDR3 length equals 16 residues. J lost 5 bases, V lost 5 bases, and 14 bases had no gene match. The CDR3 spells CASSPLGGTVVYGYTF. The CDR3 coding sequence is TGTGCCAGCAGCCCACTTGGAGGGACAGTTGTTTATGGCTACACCTTC.

The chain links TRBV7-9 to TRBJ2-7, with 8 positions matching TRBD1. CDR3 length: 16 residues. The germline CDR1 and CDR2 sequences are SEHNR and FQNEAQ (reference sequence). V lost 1 base to trimming and J lost 2 bases; unmatched junction nucleotides: 7. CDR3 in amino acids: CASSLVRDRSTYEQYF. The CDR3, as DNA: TGTGCCAGCAGCTTAGTACGGGACAGGAGCACCTACGAGCAGTACTTC.

This clonotype was observed many times. J is TRBJ2-3 and V is TRBV20-1; weak D call: TRBD2 (6 bases). Between the trimmed V and J ends, which lost 3 bases and 5 bases, there was a span of 15 bases. Germline CDR1 DFQATT, CDR2 SNEGSKA (reference sequence). The CDR3 has 14 amino acids. CDR3 sequence reads: CSASLGAGGDTQYF. For the CDR3, the DNA is TGCAGTGCTAGTCTCGGGGCCGGGGGAGATACGCAGTATTTT.

This clonotype was recorded a few times. The chain joins TRBV29-1 to TRBJ2-7; either TRBD1 or TRBD2 may fit D (5 bases each). Germline CDR1 reads SQVTM; CDR2 reads ANQGSEA. The V end was cut by 4 bases, the J end by 6 bases, with 16 bases between. The CDR3 sequence is 13 residues long. The CDR3 DNA follows: TGCAGCGTTGTTAGCCCCGGGGCCGTCGAGCAGTACTTC. As protein: CSVVSPGAVEQYF.

The chain carries TRBV12-3 or TRBV12-4 and TRBJ2-5; D is perhaps TRBD1 (5 bases). Trimming removed 5 bases at V and 5 bases at J, with 15 bases between. There are 14 residues in the CDR3. The DNA of the CDR3 is TGTGCCAGCAGTCCCTCAAGTGGGGCGGAGACCCAGTACTTC. This codes for CASSPSSGAETQYF.

This clonotype was observed many times. The V gene is TRBV6-5, the J gene TRBJ1-2, with TRBD1 as a possible D gene (5 bases). From germline, CDR1 is MNHEY and CDR2 SVGAGI. CDR3 length: 15 residues. V gave up 0 bases and J gave up 2 bases, with 10 bases separating them. DNA of the CDR3: TGTGCCAGCAGTTACTCGTGGGGGACGAACTATGGCTACACCTTC. Translation gives CASSYSWGTNYGYTF.

This chain joins TRBV9 and TRBJ2-2; 11 nucleotides agree with TRBD2. Trimming cost V 3 bases and J 4 bases; bases outside gene matches: 5. This CDR3 has 16 residues. From germline, CDR1 is SGDLS and CDR2 YYNGEE. CDR3 in DNA: TGTGCCAGCAGCGGCTTAGCGGGGGGGATCACCGGGGAGCTGTTTTTT. Its translation is CASSGLAGGITGELFF.

This clonotype was observed many times. The CDR3 sequence is CAISGDRGGPETQYF. CDR3 bases: TGTGCCATCAGTGGGGACAGAGGAGGACCAGAGACCCAGTACTTC. The J gene is TRBJ2-5, the V gene TRBV10-3; 7 nucleotides align to TRBD1. The CDR3 sequence is 15 residues long. Per germline, CDR1 ENHRY and CDR2 SYGVKD. The V and J ends lost 4 bases and 4 bases, in that order; junction bases with no gene match: 9.